This entry lists 29 T cell receptor beta chains sequenced from one sample in a study of blood T cell repertoires in COVID-19. Sequenced by immunoSEQ multiplex PCR; TCRdb stores in-frame clones only, minus some. The sample contains 160,000 or so clones, 80% to 90% of which appear only once. The specimen sequenced was peripheral blood. The receptors shown here come from a man aged 55 to 70 with acute or convalescent COVID-19.

This clone was observed a single time. This chain links TRBV19 with TRBJ2-1; TRBD1 agrees at 9 bases. Germline V gene data show CDR1 as LNHDA and CDR2 as SQIVND (reference sequence). Germline trimming cut 9 bases from V and 5 bases from J; bases unmatched to any gene: 8. The CDR3 covers 14 residues. CDR3 region: CASKSGTGNNEQFF. The CDR3 nucleotides are TGTGCCAGCAAGTCCGGGACAGGGAACAATGAGCAGTTCTTC.

The J gene is TRBJ1-5, the V gene TRBV2, with 7 bases aligning to TRBD1. The length of the CDR3 is 17 residues. With V trimmed by 6 bases and J by 5 bases, 16 bases remained unmatched. The germline V gene has CDR1 SNHLY and CDR2 FYNNEI. As DNA, the CDR3 is TGTGCCAGCAGCCCTCCGCTTCAGACAGGGCGGTATCAGCCCCAGCATTTT. Encoded protein: CASSPPLQTGRYQPQHF.

This chain links TRBV2 with TRBJ1-1; D unresolved. Germline-derived CDR1 and CDR2 are SNHLY and FYNNEI. V was shortened by 6 bases and J by 2 bases, with 22 bases between the two germline ends. This CDR3 comprises 17 residues. As DNA, the CDR3 is TGTGCCAGCAGCCGGAGGGAGGTCTCCACAATAAACACTGAAGCTTTCTTT. It codes for CASSRREVSTINTEAFF.

The chain links TRBV18 to TRBJ1-3; 9 bases fit TRBD1. Germline V gene lookup returns CDR1 KGHSH and CDR2 LQKENI. The V segment lost 4 bases and the J segment 2 bases; nucleotides outside the gene matches: 3. This CDR3 region has 15 residues. CDR3 sequence reads: CASSLGTGPGNTIYF. As DNA, the CDR3 is TGTGCCAGCTCACTCGGGACAGGGCCTGGAAACACCATATATTTT. Looking up the rest from reference TRBV18 and TRBJ1-3 gives the full variable domain: NAGVMQNPRHLVRRRGQEARLRCSPMKGHSHVYWYRQLPEEGLKFMVYLQKENIIDESGMPKERFSAEFPKEGPSILRIQQVVRGDSAAYFCASSLGTGPGNTIYFGEGSWLTVV.

The chain uses TRBV24-1 and TRBJ2-2; TRBD1 matches at 9 bases. V shed 3 bases and J 4 bases; nucleotides not matched to a gene: 5. Germline V CDR1 and CDR2: KGHDR, SFDVKD. CDR3 length: 16 residues. The CDR3 DNA is TGTGCCACCAGTGATCCCGGGACAGGGTCCACCGGGGAGCTGTTTTTT. Protein sequence: CATSDPGTGSTGELFF.

The genes are TRBV6-1 and TRBJ1-4; 12 bases are shared with TRBD1. The CDR3 covers 16 residues. V was pared by 3 bases and J by 7 bases, with 6 bases of the junction left unmatched. Germline CDR1 and CDR2: MNHNS and SASEGT. This chain's CDR3 is CASSDLGQGAREKLFF. The CDR3 DNA reads as TGTGCCAGCAGTGATCTGGGACAGGGGGCGCGTGAAAAACTGTTTTTT.

V gene TRBV19 combines with J gene TRBJ1-4; D gene unclear. CDR1 is LNHDA, CDR2 SQIVND, per germline (reference sequence). This CDR3 is 14 amino acids long. Trimming stripped 7 bases from V and 0 bases from J, with 9 bases between. In DNA, the CDR3 is TGTGCCAGTACCGGGTTTGCAACTAATGAAAAACTGTTTTTT. Its protein is CASTGFATNEKLFF. Full variable domain (outside the CDR3, taken from reference TRBV19 and TRBJ1-4): DGGITQSPKYLFRKEGQNVTLSCEQNLNHDAMYWYRQDPGQGLRLIYYSQIVNDFQKGDIAEGYSVSREKKESFPLTVTSAQKNPTAFYLCASTGFATNEKLFFGSGTQLSVL.

V and J are TRBV18 and TRBJ2-3, with TRBD1 matching 10 bases. Per the germline V gene, CDR1 is KGHSH and CDR2 is LQKENI. The CDR3 totals 18 residues. Trimming at V came to 3 bases and at J to 6 bases, leaving 15 bases not matched to a gene. The CDR3 DNA is TGTGCCAGCTCACCGAAAGTTGGCGGACAGGGGGTATCGGATACGCAGTATTTT. It is translated as CASSPKVGGQGVSDTQYF. Full variable domain (rest looked up from reference TRBV18 and TRBJ2-3): NAGVMQNPRHLVRRRGQEARLRCSPMKGHSHVYWYRQLPEEGLKFMVYLQKENIIDESGMPKERFSAEFPKEGPSILRIQQVVRGDSAAYFCASSPKVGGQGVSDTQYFGPGTRLTVL.

This clone appeared a single time. The rearrangement links TRBV27 to TRBJ1-6; D not resolved. V lost 4 bases to trimming and J lost 7 bases, with 14 bases between them. Looked up from germline, CDR1 is MNHEY and CDR2 is SMNVEV (reference sequence). The CDR3 is 15 residues long. The CDR3 is CASSYGVRGNSPLHF. The CDR3 bases are TGTGCCAGCAGTTATGGTGTGCGCGGGAATTCACCCCTCCACTTT.

CDR3 sequence (DNA): TGTGCCAGCAGTTACTCTATCGAAGAACAGACACAATTGAATAAGGGCTACACCTTC. This translates into CASSYSIEEQTQLNKGYTF. The chain recombines TRBV6-2 or TRBV6-3 with TRBJ1-2, with D unclear. This CDR3 comprises 19 residues. V gave up 0 bases and J gave up 8 bases, with 28 bases separating them. Germline lookup yields CDR1 MNHEY and CDR2 SVGEGT.

The chain has TRBV10-1 and TRBJ2-7; 7 bases agree with TRBD2. The CDR3 loop spans 13 amino acids. The V segment lost 5 bases and the J segment 3 bases; nucleotides outside the gene matches: 4. Germline CDR1 and CDR2: WNHNN and SYGVQD (reference sequence). The CDR3 spells CASSLAGDYEQYF. As DNA, the CDR3 is TGCGCCAGCAGTTTAGCGGGCGACTACGAGCAGTACTTC.

This chain links TRBV5-5 with TRBJ2-3; D possibly corresponds to TRBD1 (6 bases). Germline-derived CDR1 and CDR2 are SGHKS and YYEKEE (reference sequence). The CDR3 spans 14 residues. The V and J ends lost 4 bases and 0 bases respectively, with 9 bases between them. This CDR3 reads CASSDRTSTDTQYF. CDR3 sequence (DNA): TGTGCCAGCAGCGACAGGACTAGCACAGATACGCAGTATTTT.

The chain couples TRBV12-3 or TRBV12-4 to TRBJ1-2, with 8 bases lining up with TRBD1. The CDR3 runs to 13 residues. V dropped 5 bases and J dropped 8; count of bases not matched to a gene: 7. This CDR3 reads CASSPGTGGGYTF. The CDR3, as DNA: TGTGCCAGCAGTCCCGGGACAGGAGGCGGCTACACCTTC.

The chain links TRBV5-1 to TRBJ2-7; 10 positions agree with TRBD1. The CDR3 sequence is 15 residues long. From germline, CDR1 is SGHRS and CDR2 YFSETQ. With V trimmed by 4 bases and J by 4 bases, 8 bases remained unmatched. CDR3 in amino acids: CASSPQTGGAYEQYF. In DNA form, the CDR3 reads TGCGCCAGCAGCCCTCAGACAGGGGGCGCGTACGAGCAGTACTTC.

The chain uses TRBV3-1 (or the pseudogene TRBV3-2) and TRBJ1-2, with D unresolved. The ends were cut back, 6 bases at V and 6 bases at J, with 11 bases in the middle. There are 12 residues in the CDR3. Germline lookup yields CDR1 LGHDT and CDR2 YNNKEL (reference sequence). The CDR3 nucleotides are TGTGCCAGCAGGTCCTCCGGGGATGGCTACACCTTC. It codes for CASRSSGDGYTF.

This clone was seen a single time. The chain joins TRBV5-1 to TRBJ1-1; no reliable D call. The CDR3 runs to 14 residues. The germline V gene encodes CDR1 SGHRS and CDR2 YFSETQ. V lost 4 bases and J lost 1, with 11 bases in between. CDR3 loop: CASSPPGANTEAFF. In DNA form, the CDR3 reads TGCGCCAGCAGCCCCCCGGGAGCGAACACTGAAGCTTTCTTT.

This clone occurred once. The chain joins TRBV24-1 to TRBJ1-4; D is ambiguous. From germline, CDR1 is KGHDR and CDR2 SFDVKD. The germline V and J ends were trimmed by 0 bases and 11 bases, with 6 bases remaining between them. CDR3 length: 12 residues. Written as DNA, the CDR3 is TGTGCCACCAGTGATTTGGAGTGGAAACTGTTTTTT. Protein product: CATSDLEWKLFF.

The V call is TRBV27, the J call TRBJ2-3; TRBD2 might be the D (5 bases). Germline V gives CDR1 MNHEY, CDR2 SMNVEV (reference sequence). The CDR3 is 13 amino acids. V gave up 5 bases and J gave up 1 base, with 7 bases separating them. CDR3 sequence: CASSPLGTDTQYF. The CDR3 DNA reads as TGTGCCAGCAGTCCACTAGGCACAGATACGCAGTATTTT.

The chain joins TRBV18 to TRBJ2-3; 8 bases are shared with TRBD1. The CDR3 is 15 amino acids. V was pared by 4 bases and J by 4 bases, with 7 bases of the junction left unmatched. Per the germline V gene, CDR1 is KGHSH and CDR2 is LQKENI. Here the CDR3 DNA reads TGTGCCAGCTCACTCTCGGGACAGGCGGCAGATACGCAGTATTTT. Amino acid sequence: CASSLSGQAADTQYF.

The chain couples TRBV9 to TRBJ1-2, with D perhaps matching TRBD1 (6 bases). The CDR3 spans 15 residues. CDR1 is SGDLS and CDR2 is YYNGEE in the germline V gene. Deletions cut 3 bases from V and 0 bases from J, with 12 bases between. The CDR3 reads CASSANRVANYGYTF. In DNA, the CDR3 is TGTGCCAGCAGCGCAAACAGGGTAGCTAACTATGGCTACACCTTC.

The chain combines TRBV14 with TRBJ2-7; 13 bases line up with TRBD2. Looked up from germline, CDR1 is SGHDN and CDR2 is FVKESK. The CDR3 spans 18 residues. J lost 4 bases, V lost 4 bases, and 13 bases had no gene match. CDR3: CASSPRLAGGHPGYEQYF. The CDR3 nucleotides are TGTGCCAGCAGCCCCCGACTAGCGGGGGGCCATCCAGGGTACGAGCAGTACTTC.

The chain has TRBV7-2 and TRBJ2-2, with 8 bases lining up with TRBD2. Germline-derived CDR1 and CDR2 are SGHTA and FQGNSA. The CDR3 extends over 16 amino acids. V lost 6 bases and J lost 0; bases outside the gene matches: 6. The CDR3 here is CASSPRGAANTGELFF. CDR3 nucleotide sequence: TGTGCCAGCAGTCCGCGGGGGGCCGCGAACACCGGGGAGCTGTTTTTT.

The chain has TRBV30 and TRBJ1-3; D possibly corresponds to TRBD1 (6 bases). This CDR3 has 16 amino acids. Germline V gene data show CDR1 as GTSNPN and CDR2 as SVGIG (reference sequence). The ends were cut back, 3 bases at V and 0 bases at J, with 15 bases in the middle. CDR3 protein: CAWRGTGTNSGNTIYF. The DNA for the CDR3 is TGTGCCTGGAGGGGGACGGGGACAAACTCTGGAAACACCATATATTTT.

The chain recombines TRBV30 with TRBJ1-1; tentative D call: TRBD1 (5 bases). V was cut by 5 bases and J by 1 base, with 11 bases left in between. CDR3 length: 13 amino acids. Germline V lookup: CDR1 GTSNPN, CDR2 SVGIG (reference sequence). The chain's CDR3 is CAWGGQQNTEAFF. The CDR3 DNA is TGTGCCTGGGGCGGACAACAGAACACTGAAGCTTTCTTT.

The rearrangement uses TRBV15 and TRBJ2-1, with D possibly matching TRBD2 (6 bases). Trimming shortened V by 7 bases and J by 9 bases, and 25 bases separated the two germline ends. The V gene's germline CDR1 is LNHNV and CDR2 YYDKDF (reference sequence). There are 16 residues in the CDR3. In nucleotides, the CDR3 is TGTGCCACCACCCGGGGGTCCAGGAAGGAGTTGAGTGAGCAGTTCTTC. Translation: CATTRGSRKELSEQFF.

V usage is TRBV19 and J usage is TRBJ1-5, with D maybe TRBD1 (5 bases). V lost 5 bases to trimming and J lost 3 bases, with 11 bases between them. The V gene's germline CDR1 is LNHDA and CDR2 SQIVND (reference sequence). This CDR3 spans 14 amino acids. In DNA form, the CDR3 reads TGTGCCAGTAGTGGGGGGACGGTCAATCAGCCCCAGCATTTT. Its protein product is CASSGGTVNQPQHF.

The V and J genes are TRBV5-1 and TRBJ2-7, with 7 nucleotides matching TRBD2. Trimming took 0 bases from V and 4 from J; bases not matched to a gene: 7. The CDR3 length is 15 residues. From germline, CDR1 is SGHRS and CDR2 YFSETQ. The CDR3 DNA reads TGCGCCAGCAGCTTGGGTCTGGGACTATCTTACGAGCAGTACTTC. As protein: CASSLGLGLSYEQYF.

The chain carries TRBV14 and TRBJ1-5; D remains ambiguous. CDR1 and CDR2 (germline): SGHDN, FVKESK. V shed 4 bases and J shed 4 bases, with 11 bases lying between them. The CDR3 sequence is 14 residues long. In DNA, the CDR3 is TGTGCCAGCAGCCTGGGCGGGTTTAATCAGCCCCAGCATTTT. It yields the protein CASSLGGFNQPQHF.

This clone was seen a few times. J is TRBJ1-5 and V is TRBV19; possibly TRBD1 for D (5 bases). V shed 4 bases and J shed 2 bases, with 15 bases lying between them. Germline CDR1 is LNHDA and CDR2 is SQIVND (reference sequence). This CDR3 has 16 residues. The CDR3 sequence is CASSTRSDRGNQPQHF. As DNA, the CDR3 is TGTGCCAGTAGTACCCGATCAGACAGAGGCAATCAGCCCCAGCATTTT. The entire variable domain, with the rest obtained from reference TRBV19 and TRBJ1-5, is as follows: DGGITQSPKYLFRKEGQNVTLSCEQNLNHDAMYWYRQDPGQGLRLIYYSQIVNDFQKGDIAEGYSVSREKKESFPLTVTSAQKNPTAFYLCASSTRSDRGNQPQHFGDGTRLSIL.